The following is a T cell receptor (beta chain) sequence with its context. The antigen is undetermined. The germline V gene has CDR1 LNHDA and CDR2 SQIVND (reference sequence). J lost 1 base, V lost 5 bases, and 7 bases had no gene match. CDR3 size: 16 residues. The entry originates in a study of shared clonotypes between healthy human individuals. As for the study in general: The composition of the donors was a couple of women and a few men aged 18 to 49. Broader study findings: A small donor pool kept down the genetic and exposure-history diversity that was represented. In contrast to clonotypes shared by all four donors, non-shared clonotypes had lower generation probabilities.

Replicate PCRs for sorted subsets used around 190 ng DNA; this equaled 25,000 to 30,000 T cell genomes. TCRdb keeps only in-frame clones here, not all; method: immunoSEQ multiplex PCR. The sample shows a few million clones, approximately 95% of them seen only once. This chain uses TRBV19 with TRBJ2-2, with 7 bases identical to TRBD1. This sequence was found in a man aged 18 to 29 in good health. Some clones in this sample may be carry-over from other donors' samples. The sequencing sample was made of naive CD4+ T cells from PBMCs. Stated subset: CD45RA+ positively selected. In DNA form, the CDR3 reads TGTGCCAGTAGTCCAGGACAGGTCCGGAACACCGGGGAGCTGTTTTTT. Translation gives CASSPGQVRNTGELFF.